This paragraph covers one T cell receptor beta chain sequence. What it binds is unknown. Noted time point: newly diagnosed, previously untreated cHL patient sample. Researchers used newly diagnosed, untreated classical Hodgkin lymphoma PBMCs for comparison. Libraries were prepared by immunoSEQ multiplex PCR; TCRdb keeps only in-frame clonotypes and omits some of them. The sample records some 70,000 clones, roughly 92% being singletons. The sample comes from a study of PD-1 blockade in classical Hodgkin lymphoma. Study-level points and caveats: Whatever underlies the repertoire differences (possibly disease activity or prior therapy) remains undefined. Healthy donors reportedly exceeded newly diagnosed patients in baseline TCR diversity.

The V segment lost 5 bases and the J segment 3 bases; nucleotides outside the gene matches: 2. The CDR3 is made up of 13 amino acids. The germline gives CDR1 SGHTA, CDR2 FQGTGA. Sample: peripheral blood mononuclear cells (PBMCs). This chain links TRBV7-3 with TRBJ1-1; 8 nucleotides line up with TRBD1. This TCR was recovered from a human donor with classical Hodgkin lymphoma. The CDR3 region is CASSLQGDTEAFF. The CDR3 bases are TGTGCCAGCAGCCTACAGGGGGACACTGAAGCTTTCTTT.